This entry is about one T cell receptor (beta chain). Its antigen is currently unknown. This sample stems from a study of cytomegalovirus exposure and HLA in healthy donors. Study outcomes and limitations: Reportedly, diagnosis of cytomegalovirus status by the classifier showed high specificity and sensitivity.

Repertoires were generated with immunoSEQ multiplex PCR, while TCRdb's copy carries only in-frame clones and drops some. The sample holds under 80,000 clones, 94% seen once. V lost 0 bases and J lost 0, with 13 bases in between. Germline CDR1 is SGDLS and CDR2 is YYNGEE. CDR3 size: 17 residues. The chain carries TRBV9 and TRBJ1-3, with D perhaps matching TRBD1 (5 bases). Sequencing was done on a sample of PBMCs. The sequence came from a woman aged 18-29 years in good health and CMV-seronegative. CDR3 sequence: CASSVAEGPYSGNTIYF. In DNA form, the CDR3 reads TGTGCCAGCAGCGTAGCGGAGGGGCCCTACTCTGGAAACACCATATATTTT.